This TCR beta chain was identified in a study of blood T cell repertoires in COVID-19. The wider study: PBMCs, B-cell-depleted T cells, or T cells provided the cDNA or gDNA that made up the material.

Profiled with immunoSEQ multiplex PCR; TCRdb holds only in-frame clones, not every one. Of over 90,000 clones listed, roughly 82% are singletons. The CDR3 runs to 14 residues. Germline assignment: CDR1 SGHNT and CDR2 YYREEE (reference sequence). V lost 5 bases and J lost 1, with 13 bases in between. The chain couples TRBV5-4 to TRBJ2-7, with D possibly matching TRBD2 (5 bases). Sequenced: peripheral blood. The clonotype comes from a human donor in a cohort sampled during active COVID-19. The chain's CDR3 is CASRLELGSYEQYF. In DNA, the CDR3 is TGTGCCAGCAGACTAGAGCTGGGGTCCTACGAGCAGTACTTC.